These 9 T cell receptor beta chains came from one sample sequenced in a study of T cells in localized non-small cell lung cancer. Only in-frame clones appear in the TCRdb table, and some are missing; sequencing was by immunoSEQ multiplex PCR. Seen here are around 35,000 clones, around 88% observed once, and the top ten hold less than 8.5%. The source was peripheral blood, collected before any cancer treatment. These receptors were collected from a woman aged 35 to 70 with stage I lung adenocarcinoma.

The rearrangement uses TRBV2 and TRBJ2-7; no firm D call. V lost 1 base to trimming and J lost 4 bases, with 8 bases between them. Germline-derived CDR1 and CDR2 are SNHLY and FYNNEI. The CDR3 is 13 residues long. The chain's CDR3 is CASSEDVRYEQYF. The CDR3 DNA sequence: TGTGCCAGCAGTGAAGATGTGAGGTACGAGCAGTACTTC.

J is TRBJ1-1 and V is TRBV19, with 7 bases identical to TRBD1. The CDR3 has 14 residues. Losses at the gene ends were 5 bases for V and 5 bases for J; bases not matched to a gene: 8. Germline CDR1 and CDR2: LNHDA and SQIVND (reference sequence). CDR3 residues: CASSPRQGGTEAFF. CDR3 DNA sequence: TGTGCCAGTAGTCCTAGACAGGGTGGAACTGAAGCTTTCTTT.

This clone showed up just a few times. The chain combines TRBV19 with TRBJ1-6; D might be TRBD1 (5 bases). V was shortened by 3 bases and J by 7 bases, with 7 bases between the two germline ends. The CDR3 loop spans 13 amino acids. The V gene's germline CDR1 is LNHDA and CDR2 SQIVND (reference sequence). CDR3 sequence reads: CASSIQGNSPLHF. The CDR3, as DNA: TGTGCCAGTAGTATTCAGGGAAATTCACCCCTCCACTTT.

The chain combines TRBV5-6 with TRBJ2-7; D unresolved. The CDR3 is made up of 14 amino acids. With 3 bases removed from V and 2 bases from J, the gap between germline ends came to 12 bases. Germline assignment: CDR1 SGHDT and CDR2 YYEEEE. Here the CDR3 DNA reads TGTGCCAGCAGCTCCCTGGGAACACCCTACGAGCAGTACTTC. Its protein is CASSSLGTPYEQYF.

The chain employs TRBV18 and TRBJ1-3; D not resolved. V lost 3 bases to trimming and J lost 0 bases, with 15 bases between them. CDR1 and CDR2 (germline): KGHSH, LQKENI. The CDR3 totals 17 residues. The CDR3 DNA sequence: TGTGCCAGCTCACCCTCTTTCGGTGGCTCCTCTGGAAACACCATATATTTT. It yields the protein CASSPSFGGSSGNTIYF.

The CDR3 here is CASSPGGSGANVLTF. The CDR3 DNA sequence: TGTGCCAGTAGCCCAGGGGGTTCAGGGGCCAACGTCCTGACTTTC. The V call is TRBV19, the J call TRBJ2-6, with 7 bases fitting TRBD1. This CDR3 region has 15 residues. V trimming: 6 bases; J trimming: 4 bases; junction bases outside the gene matches: 6. Germline V lookup: CDR1 LNHDA, CDR2 SQIVND (reference sequence).

The V gene is TRBV27, the J gene TRBJ1-6; no clear D. This CDR3 has 17 amino acids. The V end was cut by 3 bases, the J end by 4 bases, with 16 bases between. Germline V CDR1 and CDR2: MNHEY, SMNVEV (reference sequence). CDR3 bases: TGTGCCAGCAGTTTTAAGGCCCCGTTGGGATATAATTCACCCCTCCACTTT. It is translated as CASSFKAPLGYNSPLHF.

This chain connects TRBV5-1 to TRBJ2-1, with TRBD1 as a possible D gene (5 bases). V was cut by 0 bases and J by 5 bases, with 12 bases left in between. The CDR3 totals 15 residues. Germline V gene sequence: CDR1 SGHRS, CDR2 YFSETQ. CDR3 amino acids: CASSLGQGLNNEQFF. The CDR3 DNA follows: TGCGCCAGCAGCTTGGGGCAGGGCCTGAACAATGAGCAGTTCTTC. Full variable domain (missing parts from reference TRBV5-1 and TRBJ2-1): KAGVTQTPRYLIKTRGQQVTLSCSPISGHRSVSWYQQTPGQGLQFLFEYFSETQRNKGNFPGRFSGRQFSNSRSEMNVSTLELGDSALYLCASSLGQGLNNEQFFGPGTRLTVL.

The chain combines TRBV9 with TRBJ1-1; no reliable D call. Germline values: CDR1 SGDLS, CDR2 YYNGEE. V was cut by 4 bases and J by 10 bases, with 14 bases left in between. The CDR3 contains 12 residues. CDR3 in amino acids: CASSLNDRGAFF. Here the CDR3 DNA reads TGTGCCAGCAGCCTAAACGACCGGGGAGCTTTCTTT.